A single sample gave rise to the 26 T cell receptor beta chains below, sequenced in a study of control samples from healthy donors and cancer patients. Repertoires were generated with immunoSEQ multiplex PCR, while TCRdb's copy carries only in-frame clones and drops some. Of 150,000 to 200,000 clones listed, roughly 89% are singletons. What was sequenced was blood. Receptors originate from a woman aged 50 to 60 in good health.

This chain joins TRBV5-1 and TRBJ2-3, with 7 bases fitting TRBD2. CDR1 and CDR2 (germline): SGHRS, YFSETQ. The CDR3 length is 16 residues. J lost 6 bases, V lost 0 bases, and 10 bases had no gene match. The CDR3 DNA is TGCGCCAGCAGCTTGGGAGCCCTCCGGGAGGCGGATACGCAGTATTTT. Amino acids: CASSLGALREADTQYF.

The chain has TRBV7-2 and TRBJ2-1; TRBD2 matches 8 bases. The germline CDR1 and CDR2 sequences are SGHTA and FQGNSA. CDR3 length: 17 residues. The V gene end was trimmed by 1 base and the J gene end by 6 bases; junction bases not matched to a gene: 11. CDR3 protein: CASSLEWVAGLRNEQFF. CDR3 in DNA: TGTGCCAGCAGCTTAGAGTGGGTAGCGGGGCTTCGCAATGAGCAGTTCTTC.

The chain employs TRBV7-2 and TRBJ1-2, with unresolved D. The CDR3 covers 13 residues. V dropped 4 bases and J dropped 8 bases, with 14 bases sitting between them. Per the germline V gene, CDR1 is SGHTA and CDR2 is FQGNSA. The CDR3 DNA sequence: TGTGCCAGCAGCTCGACCCCTTTTGGGGGCTACACCTTC. Translation: CASSSTPFGGYTF.

This clone was counted between two and nine times. The gene calls are TRBV10-1 and TRBJ2-5; D gene unclear. Germline V gene sequence: CDR1 WNHNN, CDR2 SYGVQD (reference sequence). CDR3 length equals 14 residues. The V gene lost 8 bases and the J gene lost 2 bases, with 15 bases spanning the gap. The CDR3 region is CASFVARRQETQYF. The CDR3 DNA reads as TGCGCCAGCTTCGTCGCCCGGCGGCAAGAGACCCAGTACTTC.

V gene TRBV6-6 combines with J gene TRBJ2-3, with D possibly being TRBD2 (5 bases). The V end lost 1 base, the J end lost 0 bases, and 11 bases lay between the germline ends. The germline gives CDR1 MNHNY, CDR2 SVGAGI (reference sequence). CDR3 length: 16 residues. The DNA for the CDR3 is TGTGCCAGCAGTTACTTGGGCGGGCCAAGCACAGATACGCAGTATTTT. Its protein product is CASSYLGGPSTDTQYF.

To note about this clone: This sample includes further DNA sequences coding for the same CDR3. The rearrangement joins TRBV7-2 to TRBJ2-1; tentative D call: TRBD2 (5 bases). Germline V CDR1 and CDR2: SGHTA, FQGNSA. With 4 bases removed from V and 0 bases from J, the gap between germline ends came to 10 bases. The CDR3 spans 15 residues. CDR3 residues: CASSSTGSSYNEQFF. CDR3 nucleotide sequence: TGTGCCAGCAGCTCGACGGGAAGCTCCTACAATGAGCAGTTCTTC.

This clone is a singleton in its sample. The CDR3 protein is CASSLEAGSSYEQYF. The CDR3 DNA reads as TGTGCCAGCAGCCTGGAGGCGGGGAGCTCCTACGAGCAGTACTTC. The chain carries TRBV28 and TRBJ2-7; weak D call: TRBD2 (6 bases). V lost 6 bases to trimming and J lost 0 bases, with 15 bases between them. Per the germline V gene, CDR1 is MDHEN and CDR2 is SYDVKM. This CDR3 has 15 residues.

The rearrangement uses TRBV10-2 and TRBJ2-7, with D uncertain. Germline assignment: CDR1 WSHSY and CDR2 SAAADI. The CDR3 runs 13 residues. V shed 6 bases and J shed 1 base, with 10 bases lying between them. The CDR3: CASRHPPSYEQYF. In DNA form, the CDR3 reads TGCGCCAGCAGACACCCCCCATCCTACGAGCAGTACTTC.

The chain uses TRBV30 and TRBJ2-5; D call uncertain. CDR1 and CDR2 (germline): GTSNPN, SVGIG (reference sequence). The germline V and J ends were trimmed by 2 bases and 1 base, with 11 bases remaining between them. The CDR3 has 14 amino acids. The CDR3 here is CAWSPPPSQETQYF. In nucleotides, the CDR3 is TGTGCCTGGAGTCCCCCGCCGTCCCAAGAGACCCAGTACTTC. Full variable domain (remainder filled in from reference TRBV30 and TRBJ2-5): SQTIHQWPATLVQPVGSPLSLECTVEGTSNPNLYWYRQAAGRGLQLLFYSVGIGQISSEVPQNLSASRPQDRQFILSSKKLLLSDSGFYLCAWSPPPSQETQYFGPGTRLLVL.

A remark on this clone: Other DNA sequences within the sample encode an identical CDR3. The genes are TRBV5-6 and TRBJ2-5, with D unclear. V lost 0 bases to trimming and J lost 2 bases, with 5 bases between them. The germline V gene encodes CDR1 SGHDT and CDR2 YYEEEE. This CDR3 has 13 residues. CDR3 amino acids: CASSLGQQETQYF. In DNA form, the CDR3 reads TGTGCCAGCAGCTTGGGTCAGCAAGAGACCCAGTACTTC.

The chain combines TRBV19 with TRBJ1-1; the match to TRBD1 covers 8 bases. The CDR3 loop spans 15 amino acids. Germline CDR1 LNHDA, CDR2 SQIVND (reference sequence). J lost 5 bases, V lost 6 bases, and 11 bases had no gene match. CDR3 protein: CASRVQGGIRTEAFF. The DNA for the CDR3 is TGTGCCAGTAGGGTACAGGGGGGAATCAGGACTGAAGCTTTCTTT. Filled out from reference TRBV19 and TRBJ1-1, the complete variable domain reads DGGITQSPKYLFRKEGQNVTLSCEQNLNHDAMYWYRQDPGQGLRLIYYSQIVNDFQKGDIAEGYSVSREKKESFPLTVTSAQKNPTAFYLCASRVQGGIRTEAFFGQGTRLTVV.

The chain carries TRBV20-1 and TRBJ2-5, with D perhaps TRBD1 (5 bases). With 3 bases removed from V and 2 bases from J, the gap between germline ends came to 10 bases. The CDR3 runs to 13 residues. Germline assignment: CDR1 DFQATT and CDR2 SNEGSKA (reference sequence). The CDR3 sequence is CSASSGLQETQYF. CDR3 bases: TGCAGTGCTAGTTCAGGGCTGCAAGAGACCCAGTACTTC.

The chain employs TRBV2 and TRBJ1-1; 7 bases line up with TRBD1. Germline loops: CDR1 SNHLY, CDR2 FYNNEI. CDR3 length: 15 residues. J lost 0 bases, V lost 7 bases, and 8 bases had no gene match. The CDR3 is CASIGTDVMNTEAFF. For the CDR3, the DNA is TGTGCCAGCATTGGGACAGATGTAATGAACACTGAAGCTTTCTTT.

This clone was picked up a small number of times. V usage is TRBV5-1 and J usage is TRBJ2-3; 11 bases are shared with TRBD2. The CDR3 totals 17 residues. CDR1 SGHRS and CDR2 YFSETQ come from the germline V gene. The J segment lost 3 bases and the V segment lost 3 bases, leaving 9 bases of the junction unmatched. CDR3 sequence (DNA): TGCGCCAGCAGCTCCCTTGCTAGCGGGGGGACAACAGATACGCAGTATTTT. Translated, it gives CASSSLASGGTTDTQYF.

The CDR3 DNA reads as TGCGCCAGCAGCCAAGAATCTCTAGCGGTAGGCAATGAGCAGTTCTTC. Its protein product is CASSQESLAVGNEQFF. The chain employs TRBV4-1 and TRBJ2-1; 7 bases line up with TRBD2. J gave up 6 bases and V 0 bases, and 8 bases lay outside the gene matches. CDR3 length: 16 amino acids. CDR1 and CDR2 from the germline V gene are MGHRA and YSYEKL.

The chain carries TRBV6-2 or TRBV6-3 and TRBJ1-1; D is unresolved. The CDR3 spans 12 residues. Deletions cut 0 bases from V and 5 bases from J, with 4 bases between. Per germline, CDR1 MNHEY and CDR2 SVGEGT. CDR3 DNA sequence: TGTGCCAGCAGTTACTCGAAGACTGAAGCTTTCTTT. Translated: CASSYSKTEAFF.

V and J are TRBV19 and TRBJ1-1; TRBD1 aligns across 8 bases. The CDR3 contains 15 residues. Germline V gives CDR1 LNHDA, CDR2 SQIVND (reference sequence). With 5 bases clipped from V and 4 bases from J, the junction kept 9 bases outside the gene matches. This CDR3 is CASSQPGQGGTEAFF. The CDR3 coding sequence is TGTGCCAGTAGTCAGCCCGGACAGGGAGGCACTGAAGCTTTCTTT.

The J gene is TRBJ2-5, the V gene TRBV10-3; 7 bases align to TRBD2. The CDR3 is made up of 14 amino acids. The V gene end was trimmed by 0 bases and the J gene end by 3 bases; junction bases not matched to a gene: 1. Germline CDR1 and CDR2: ENHRY and SYGVKD. The CDR3 DNA reads as TGTGCCATCAGTGAGTCGGCGGGAGAAGAGACCCAGTACTTC. Translated: CAISESAGEETQYF.

The table lists this clone with a few counts. The CDR3: CASKLSGRAQPQHF. The CDR3 DNA sequence: TGTGCCAGCAAGCTCTCAGGGAGGGCTCAGCCCCAGCATTTT. The chain links TRBV28 to TRBJ1-5; D perhaps matches TRBD1 (5 bases). Germline CDR1 and CDR2: MDHEN and SYDVKM. This CDR3 region has 14 residues. Deletions cut 7 bases from V and 6 bases from J, with 16 bases between.

The V and J genes are TRBV27 and TRBJ1-2, with D uncertain. V was cut by 3 bases and J by 4 bases, with 18 bases left in between. Germline-derived CDR1 and CDR2 are MNHEY and SMNVEV (reference sequence). The CDR3 has 16 residues. Here the CDR3 DNA reads TGTGCCAGCAGTTTGGACTGGAGCTCTCCCATCTATGGCTACACCTTC. It translates to CASSLDWSSPIYGYTF.

The chain recombines TRBV7-2 with TRBJ2-3, with TRBD1 identical over 7 bases. Germline trimming cut 3 bases from V and 2 bases from J; bases unmatched to any gene: 2. The CDR3 consists of 14 residues. In germline, CDR1 is SGHTA, CDR2 FQGNSA. The CDR3 sequence is CASSLGTATDTQYF. CDR3 DNA: TGTGCCAGCAGCTTGGGGACAGCCACAGATACGCAGTATTTT.

The V gene is TRBV6-2 or TRBV6-3, the J gene TRBJ2-3; TRBD1 aligns across 8 bases. Trimming took 6 bases from V and 8 from J; bases not matched to a gene: 10. Germline CDR1 and CDR2: MNHEY and SVGEGT. The length of the CDR3 is 14 residues. DNA for the CDR3: TGTGCCAGCAGCCTGGGACAGGTCCCGGGTACGCAGTATTTT. Its translation: CASSLGQVPGTQYF.

The J gene is TRBJ2-5, the V gene TRBV4-1; 12 nucleotides align to TRBD1. CDR1 and CDR2 from the germline V gene are MGHRA and YSYEKL. The J segment lost 13 bases and the V segment lost 0 bases, leaving 12 bases of the junction unmatched. The CDR3 loop spans 16 amino acids. CDR3 residues: CASSQDRGDRGLVRYF. The CDR3 DNA follows: TGCGCCAGCAGCCAAGATAGGGGGGACAGGGGGCTGGTCCGGTACTTC.

CDR3 sequence: CASSPFSLNYGYTF. DNA of the CDR3: TGTGCCAGCAGTCCGTTCAGCCTTAACTATGGCTACACCTTC. The chain recombines TRBV6-5 with TRBJ1-2, with D unclear. The CDR3 totals 14 residues. From germline, CDR1 is MNHEY and CDR2 SVGAGI. Trimming took 5 bases from V and 1 from J, leaving 11 bases between them.

V is TRBV6-5 and J is TRBJ2-2; perhaps TRBD1 as D (6 bases). V was pared by 0 bases and J by 0 bases, with 8 bases between. Germline CDR1 reads MNHEY; CDR2 reads SVGAGI. The CDR3 sequence is 16 residues long. DNA for the CDR3: TGTGCCAGCAGTTACTCGGGGGCCTCGAACACCGGGGAGCTGTTTTTT. It codes for CASSYSGASNTGELFF.

This rearrangement joins TRBV6-4 to TRBJ2-2, with D perhaps assigned TRBD1 or TRBD2 (5 bases each). CDR3 length equals 14 residues. CDR1 and CDR2 (germline): MRHNA, SNTAGT. Deletions cut 9 bases from V and 2 bases from J, with 13 bases between. In DNA, the CDR3 is TGTGCCAGAGCCGGGACGATAAACACCGGGGAGCTGTTTTTT. It codes for CARAGTINTGELFF.